Listed below are T cell receptor beta chains from one sample, sequenced in a study of T cells in Graves' hyperthyroidism and ophthalmopathy. TCRdb called the multiplex PCR reads again in MiXCR, with one record for every CDR3 protein. The sample contains approximately 400,000 distinct CDR3 sequences, 15% to 17% of which appear only once. Specimen: blood. The source of these receptors is a woman between 18 and 29 years old with Graves' hyperthyroidism. The CDR3 runs from the conserved cysteine through the conserved F or W. Not every row has a clone size; where given, it reads once, few, many or a size class.

>TRBJ2-2|TRBV7-8|many
CASSSGTSGEYTGELFF
>TRBJ2-2|TRBV29-1|many
CSVDVGQNTGELFF
>TRBJ1-1|TRBV5-1|many
CASKEVMNTEAFF
>TRBJ2-1|TRBV20-1|many
CSGFRDRKGEQFF
>TRBJ1-2|TRBV6-1|many
CASSDRDRPLNGYTF
>TRBJ1-1|TRBV10-3|many
CAISDRGGAEAFF
>TRBJ1-5|TRBV12-3/TRBV12-4|many
CASSFGEAQHF
>TRBJ2-3|TRBV6-5|many
CASSYSNPGDKTDTQYF
>TRBJ2-7|TRBV20-1|.
CSARYQAYEQYF
>TRBJ1-4|TRBV20-1|many
CSAIDRAQGRHEKLFF
>TRBJ2-7|TRBV5-1|many
CASSPTGPEQYF
>TRBJ2-1|TRBV2|many
CASREYNEQFF
>TRBJ2-1|TRBV5-1|many
CAGPSVTSGRGSLNNEQFF
>TRBJ2-1|TRBV20-1|many
CSARGDLNNEQFF
>TRBJ2-2|TRBV12-3/TRBV12-4|many
CASSLGLASGELFF
>TRBJ1-4|TRBV19|many
CASSPGTGAATNEKLFF
>TRBJ2-3|TRBV20-1|many
CSARDGGGLTQYF
>TRBJ1-6|TRBV7-9|many
CASSGPSDSPLHF
>TRBJ1-2|TRBV27|many
CASSLGGPNNYGYTF
>TRBJ1-4|TRBV29-1|few
CSVRTGYEKLFF
>TRBJ2-3|TRBV2|many
CASSDDKMTDTQYF
>TRBJ2-7|TRBV5-1|many
CASSLGGTESNEQYF
>TRBJ1-5|TRBV24-1|many
CATSEHPGGAQHF
>TRBJ2-7|TRBV7-2|.
CASSRDLDRVGEQYF
>TRBJ2-1|TRBV11-3|many
CASSLMGEALQFF
>TRBJ1-2|TRBV7-3|many
CASSSDRGGKGYTF
>TRBJ1-2|TRBV5-1|many
CASRQGLDYGYTF
>TRBJ2-1|TRBV28|many
CASSGGLAGPEQFF
>TRBJ1-4|TRBV5-1|many
CASSRDSTNEKLFF
>TRBJ1-5|TRBV7-6|few
CASSLEIGKPQHF
>TRBJ2-2|TRBV28|many
CASAYRALVTGELFF
>TRBJ2-1|TRBV24-1|.
CATSETGQGLDEQFF
>TRBJ1-6|TRBV3-1|many
CASSQQGSSYNSPLHF
>TRBJ2-4|TRBV10-3|.
CAISGEGGPGKNIQYF
>TRBJ2-3|TRBV28|many
CASSYGERGTDTQYF
>TRBJ1-4|TRBV19|few
CASSTVGSNEKLFF
>TRBJ1-1|TRBV19|many
CASSIMSFSEAFF
>TRBJ2-2|TRBV4-1|few
CASSQESRGSVNVGELFF
>TRBJ1-5|TRBV6-1|many
CASTRYSNQPQHF
>TRBJ2-3|TRBV20-1|many
CSARDPTALAQYF
>TRBJ1-5|TRBV12-3/TRBV12-4|many
CASRYIDRGNQPQHF
>TRBJ2-4|TRBV2|many
CASSARGGRTKNIQYF
>TRBJ1-1|TRBV10-3|many
CAISVLGPDTEAFF
>TRBJ2-5|TRBV20-1|once
CSARDPSGSDKTQYF
>TRBJ1-2|TRBV18|many
CASSSPPSNYGYTF
>TRBJ1-2|TRBV25-1|few
CASSGTGWYGYTF
>TRBJ1-5|TRBV4-1|many
CASSQRQGAGQPQHF